The entry below describes one T cell receptor beta chain. Its antigen is unidentified. TCRdb recomputed calls from the RT-PCR reads with MiXCR, one row per CDR3 protein. The sample contains under 850,000 distinct CDR3 sequences, under 20% of which appear only once. This entry comes from a study of response to subunit inactivated influenza vaccine. General study findings and limits: Authors suggested each seasonal influenza vaccination recruits few new T cells.

V was trimmed by 4 bases and J by 6 bases, leaving 10 bases between them. Germline-derived CDR1 and CDR2 are SGHDT and YYEEEE. This CDR3 has 13 residues. The chain employs TRBV5-6 and TRBJ2-2; perhaps D is TRBD1 or TRBD2 (5 bases each). The source was PBMCs from blood, collected about 5 days after vaccination. This sequence was found in a man aged 50-60 years who received an inactivated influenza vaccine. As DNA, the CDR3 is TGTGCCAGCAGCATTGGGGGTCCCGGGGAGCTGTTTTTT. This translates into CASSIGGPGELFF.